The TCR beta chain under discussion was sequenced for a study of CD4+ T cells in melanoma. The V gene's germline CDR1 is SGHTA and CDR2 FQGTGA. Trimming removed 3 bases from V and 3 bases from J, with 8 bases in between. This CDR3 spans 13 amino acids. The table came from immunoSEQ multiplex PCR; TCRdb's copy has only in-frame clones and leaves some out. Counted here are some 150,000 clones, about 90% occurring once; the ten biggest clones make up roughly 1.4%. The chain joins TRBV7-3 to TRBJ1-1; no clear D. This receptor was taken from a human donor with melanoma. The CDR3 nucleotides are TGTGCCAGCAGCTTTACGAGGGACACTGAAGCTTTCTTT. This sequence encodes CASSFTRDTEAFF. The variable domain in full, completed from reference TRBV7-3 and TRBJ1-1, reads GAGVSQTPSNKVTEKGKYVELRCDPISGHTALYWYRQSLGQGPEFLIYFQGTGAADDSGLPNDRFFAVRPEGSVSTLKIQRTERGDSAVYLCASSFTRDTEAFFGQGTRLTVV.